The 32 T cell receptor beta chains in this list originate from one sample, sequenced in a study of blood T cell repertoires in COVID-19. Generated by immunoSEQ multiplex PCR, the TCRdb table keeps only in-frame clones and is missing some. Of roughly 130,000 clones listed, approximately 80% are singletons. Source material: peripheral blood. These TCRs come from a man between 45 and 60 years old with acute or convalescent COVID-19.

The rearrangement uses TRBV5-6 and TRBJ2-3; 9 bases align to TRBD1. Germline V gives CDR1 SGHDT, CDR2 YYEEEE. V was clipped by 6 bases and J by 4 bases; unmatched bases: 9. The CDR3 is made up of 15 amino acids. The CDR3 sequence: CASTRVDRGADTQYF. For the CDR3, the DNA is TGTGCCAGCACGCGGGTGGACAGGGGTGCAGATACGCAGTATTTT.

This clone came up a few times. V gene TRBV30 combines with J gene TRBJ1-4; the match to TRBD1 covers 12 bases. J gave up 5 bases and V 4 bases, and 11 bases lay outside the gene matches. From germline, CDR1 is GTSNPN and CDR2 SVGIG (reference sequence). This CDR3 is 17 amino acids long. The DNA for the CDR3 is TGTGCCTGGAAAGGGACAGGGGGCCTCAGTGGGAATGAAAAACTGTTTTTT. Protein product: CAWKGTGGLSGNEKLFF. Full variable domain (missing parts from reference TRBV30 and TRBJ1-4): SQTIHQWPATLVQPVGSPLSLECTVEGTSNPNLYWYRQAAGRGLQLLFYSVGIGQISSEVPQNLSASRPQDRQFILSSKKLLLSDSGFYLCAWKGTGGLSGNEKLFFGSGTQLSVL.

V is TRBV29-1 and J is TRBJ1-2; D is ambiguous. The germline V gene encodes CDR1 SQVTM and CDR2 ANQGSEA. This CDR3 comprises 11 residues. Trimming took off 6 bases at V and 1 base at J, with 6 bases between the two ends. CDR3 DNA sequence: TGCAGCGTCGAGAGTAACTATGGCTACACCTTC. Protein product: CSVESNYGYTF.

The rearrangement joins TRBV7-8 to TRBJ2-5; TRBD1 matches at 8 bases. V was pared by 5 bases and J by 4 bases, with 6 bases of the junction left unmatched. The CDR3 spans 14 residues. Per germline, CDR1 SGHVS and CDR2 FQNEAQ. The DNA of the CDR3 is TGTGCCAGCAGCCCGCGCAGGGGGCGAGAGACCCAGTACTTC. Encoded protein: CASSPRRGRETQYF.

The chain uses TRBV3-1 (or the pseudogene TRBV3-2) and TRBJ1-2; D unresolved. V dropped 0 bases and J dropped 1 base, with 12 bases sitting between them. CDR1 is LGHDT and CDR2 is YNNKEL in the germline V gene (reference sequence). This CDR3 region has 16 residues. CDR3 amino acids: CASSQDQESVNYGYTF. CDR3 nucleotides: TGTGCCAGCAGCCAAGATCAGGAATCCGTTAACTATGGCTACACCTTC.

The chain joins TRBV5-5 to TRBJ1-1; 7 positions match TRBD1. This CDR3 is 15 amino acids long. The V gene's germline CDR1 is SGHKS and CDR2 YYEKEE (reference sequence). Trimming cost V 1 base and J 4 bases; bases outside gene matches: 7. For the CDR3, the DNA is TGTGCCAGCAGCTTGTTCGACAGGGAGACCACTGAAGCTTTCTTT. It translates to CASSLFDRETTEAFF.

The gene calls are TRBV2 and TRBJ1-2, with D possibly TRBD1 on 6 matching bases. The CDR3 has 14 amino acids. CDR1 and CDR2 (germline): SNHLY, FYNNEI. Trimming took 4 bases from V and 6 from J, leaving 15 bases between them. The CDR3 region has the DNA TGTGCCAGCAGTGCCGAATGGGCAGGGGATGGCTACACCTTC. Protein sequence: CASSAEWAGDGYTF.

The rearrangement links TRBV2 to TRBJ2-1; D ambiguous. The length of the CDR3 is 13 residues. V was clipped by 2 bases and J by 4 bases, with 6 bases between them. Germline assignment: CDR1 SNHLY and CDR2 FYNNEI. The CDR3 loop reads CASSEREYNEQFF. The CDR3 DNA sequence: TGTGCCAGCAGTGAACGAGAGTACAATGAGCAGTTCTTC.

This chain uses TRBV2 with TRBJ1-2, with 9 bases that match TRBD1. Trimming took 4 bases from V and 5 from J; bases not matched to a gene: 2. Germline V gene sequence: CDR1 SNHLY, CDR2 FYNNEI. The CDR3 runs to 13 residues. The CDR3 sequence: CASSGTGAYGYTF. Written as DNA, the CDR3 is TGTGCCAGCAGTGGGACAGGGGCTTATGGCTACACCTTC.

This clone was counted once. The rearrangement links TRBV14 to TRBJ1-2; 7 positions agree with TRBD1. Trimming at V came to 0 bases and at J to 3 bases, leaving 1 base not matched to a gene. Germline V CDR1 and CDR2: SGHDN, FVKESK. The CDR3 spans 14 residues. The CDR3 is CASSQDRGYYGYTF. The DNA for the CDR3 is TGTGCCAGCAGCCAAGACAGGGGGTACTATGGCTACACCTTC.

The rearrangement links TRBV2 to TRBJ2-7; a possible D gene is TRBD2 (5 bases). V gave up 8 bases and J gave up 3 bases, with 11 bases separating them. The CDR3 runs 12 residues. CDR1 and CDR2 from the germline V gene are SNHLY and FYNNEI. The CDR3 reads CASGDGVYEQYV. The CDR3 DNA reads TGTGCCAGCGGCGACGGGGTCTACGAGCAGTACGTC.

The CDR3: CASSNGQGIRGELFF. In DNA form, the CDR3 reads TGTGCCAGTAGTAACGGACAGGGGATCCGCGGGGAGCTGTTTTTT. V usage is TRBV19 and J usage is TRBJ2-2, with 9 bases lining up with TRBD1. Losses at the gene ends were 4 bases for V and 7 bases for J; bases not matched to a gene: 7. Germline CDR1 reads LNHDA; CDR2 reads SQIVND (reference sequence). CDR3 length: 15 amino acids. Looking up the rest from reference TRBV19 and TRBJ2-2 gives the full variable domain: DGGITQSPKYLFRKEGQNVTLSCEQNLNHDAMYWYRQDPGQGLRLIYYSQIVNDFQKGDIAEGYSVSREKKESFPLTVTSAQKNPTAFYLCASSNGQGIRGELFFGEGSRLTVL.

This chain connects TRBV6-5 to TRBJ1-2; D may be TRBD1 (6 bases). The CDR3 has 12 residues. Germline V gene lookup returns CDR1 MNHEY and CDR2 SVGAGI. Trimming took off 8 bases at V and 4 bases at J, with 11 bases between the two ends. CDR3 sequence: CASLEQGYGYTF. As DNA, the CDR3 is TGTGCCAGCCTCGAACAGGGCTATGGCTACACCTTC.

The chain is built from TRBV7-8 and TRBJ1-4; D gene unclear. This CDR3 region has 14 residues. Trimming took off 3 bases at V and 4 bases at J, with 9 bases between the two ends. The germline gives CDR1 SGHVS, CDR2 FQNEAQ. This CDR3 reads CASSLRLSNEKLFF. Written as DNA, the CDR3 is TGTGCCAGCAGCTTGAGACTGAGTAATGAAAAACTGTTTTTT.

The chain couples TRBV7-2 to TRBJ2-2, with a tentative D call TRBD1 (6 bases). Germline values: CDR1 SGHTA, CDR2 FQGNSA. The CDR3 sequence is 15 residues long. Trimming removed 1 base at V and 2 bases at J, with 8 bases between. The CDR3 is CASSLVGTNTGELFF. For the CDR3, the DNA is TGTGCCAGCAGCTTAGTTGGGACAAACACCGGGGAGCTGTTTTTT.

DNA for the CDR3: TGTGCCAGCAGCTTGTCGAGGCCGGGACAGGCTAATTCACCCCTCCACTTT. Its translation is CASSLSRPGQANSPLHF. V and J are TRBV5-4 and TRBJ1-6, with 8 bases that match TRBD1. With V trimmed by 1 base and J by 6 bases, 9 bases remained unmatched. The CDR3 length is 17 residues. Germline lookup yields CDR1 SGHNT and CDR2 YYREEE (reference sequence).

This rearrangement joins TRBV2 to TRBJ1-5; 10 nucleotides line up with TRBD1. Germline CDR1 is SNHLY and CDR2 is FYNNEI. The CDR3 spans 15 residues. V shed 6 bases and J 7 bases; nucleotides not matched to a gene: 9. CDR3 region: CASSPGTGVEQPQHF. In nucleotides, the CDR3 is TGTGCCAGCAGCCCGGGGACAGGGGTGGAACAGCCCCAGCATTTT.

The chain couples TRBV5-5 to TRBJ2-7; D ambiguous. The CDR3 has 13 residues. Per germline, CDR1 SGHKS and CDR2 YYEKEE (reference sequence). The germline V and J ends were trimmed by 4 bases and 2 bases, with 10 bases remaining between them. The CDR3 spells CASSPPTAYEQYF. In nucleotides, the CDR3 is TGTGCCAGCAGCCCCCCAACGGCCTACGAGCAGTACTTC.

Only a few counts were recorded for this clone. The chain couples TRBV11-2 to TRBJ1-4, with TRBD1 matching 9 bases. CDR3 length: 16 residues. The trim removed 1 base at V and 5 bases at J, leaving 5 bases unmatched. Germline V CDR1 and CDR2: SGHAT, FQNNGV. DNA of the CDR3: TGTGCCAGCAGCTTAGGCAAGGGGACAGGGAATGAAAAACTGTTTTTT. It translates to CASSLGKGTGNEKLFF.

The CDR3, as DNA: TGTGCCAGCAGCTCGACACCGGGGGGATCACCCCTCCACTTT. Translating gives CASSSTPGGSPLHF. The chain combines TRBV14 with TRBJ1-6; D is perhaps TRBD1 (5 bases). Trimming removed 5 bases from V and 10 bases from J, with 15 bases in between. There are 14 residues in the CDR3. Germline-derived CDR1 and CDR2 are SGHDN and FVKESK.

V gene TRBV2 combines with J gene TRBJ1-1; perhaps TRBD1 as D (6 bases). V was pared by 7 bases and J by 0 bases, with 21 bases between. The CDR3 length is 17 residues. Germline-derived CDR1 and CDR2 are SNHLY and FYNNEI. CDR3 nucleotide sequence: TGTGCCAGCACTAAACCCAGGGGAACAGGGATGAACACTGAAGCTTTCTTT. Translated: CASTKPRGTGMNTEAFF.

The rearrangement uses TRBV9 and TRBJ2-7; 7 bases align to TRBD1. CDR1 is SGDLS and CDR2 is YYNGEE in the germline V gene. The CDR3 is 14 residues long. With V trimmed by 0 bases and J by 3 bases, 3 bases remained unmatched. The DNA of the CDR3 is TGTGCCAGCAGCGTAGGGGGACAGAACTACGAGCAGTACTTC. Translated: CASSVGGQNYEQYF.

J is TRBJ2-1 and V is TRBV9, with 7 bases that match TRBD1. Germline values: CDR1 SGDLS, CDR2 YYNGEE. Unmatched junction bases numbered 5, after V lost 0 bases and J lost 5 bases. The CDR3 contains 15 residues. The CDR3 DNA reads as TGTGCCAGCAGCGTAGCCGGGACAGTAAACAATGAGCAGTTCTTC. Translated: CASSVAGTVNNEQFF.

In its sample, this clone was seen once. The rearrangement joins TRBV5-1 to TRBJ1-2; 9 bases match TRBD1. CDR1 SGHRS and CDR2 YFSETQ come from the germline V gene. V was clipped by 7 bases and J by 7 bases; unmatched bases: 20. This CDR3 region has 17 residues. CDR3 DNA: TGCGCCAGCTCACAGTCCCCTCCCGGTACAGGGGGCTTTGGCTACACCTTC. Translation: CASSQSPPGTGGFGYTF. Full variable domain (remainder filled in from reference TRBV5-1 and TRBJ1-2): KAGVTQTPRYLIKTRGQQVTLSCSPISGHRSVSWYQQTPGQGLQFLFEYFSETQRNKGNFPGRFSGRQFSNSRSEMNVSTLELGDSALYLCASSQSPPGTGGFGYTFGSGTRLTVV.

The gene calls are TRBV10-3 and TRBJ2-3; D unresolved. This CDR3 comprises 15 residues. Looked up from germline, CDR1 is ENHRY and CDR2 is SYGVKD. V was pared by 0 bases and J by 2 bases, with 9 bases between. The CDR3 spells CAISESGRVTDTQYF. The CDR3 nucleotides read TGTGCCATCAGTGAGTCGGGTCGGGTCACAGATACGCAGTATTTT.

The chain carries TRBV4-1 and TRBJ2-3; 12 positions agree with TRBD2. The length of the CDR3 is 16 residues. V lost 6 bases, J lost 5 bases, and 9 bases stayed unmatched. Germline lookup yields CDR1 MGHRA and CDR2 YSYEKL. CDR3 bases: TGCGCCAGCAGTTTGACTAGCGGGGGCCGAGGAGATACGCAGTATTTT. This gives the protein CASSLTSGGRGDTQYF.

The chain carries TRBV9 and TRBJ2-1; possibly TRBD1 for D (6 bases). Deletions cut 4 bases from V and 6 bases from J, with 20 bases between. Germline assignment: CDR1 SGDLS and CDR2 YYNGEE. The CDR3 runs to 16 residues. This CDR3 is CASSKPRGTLSNEQFF. The CDR3 region has the DNA TGTGCCAGCAGCAAGCCAAGGGGGACCCTCAGCAATGAGCAGTTCTTC.

This clone was detected a few times. V is TRBV12-1 and J is TRBJ2-2; TRBD2, as called in the table, went unchecked against the DNA. TRBV12-1 has pseudogene status. The length of the CDR3 is 14 residues. CDR3 sequence reads: CASSFEESAGELFF. In DNA form, the CDR3 reads TGTGCCAGCAGCTTTGAGGAGAGCGCCGGGGAGCTGTTTTTT.

This chain joins TRBV18 and TRBJ2-2; tentative D call: TRBD1 (6 bases). V dropped 5 bases and J dropped 3 bases, with 10 bases sitting between them. Germline CDR1 reads KGHSH; CDR2 reads LQKENI. CDR3 length: 14 residues. CDR3 in amino acids: CASSGGVDTGELFF. DNA for the CDR3: TGTGCCAGCTCAGGGGGCGTTGACACCGGGGAGCTGTTTTTT.

This clone appeared a few times. The V call is TRBV30, the J call TRBJ2-2; 7 bases map to TRBD2. Per germline, CDR1 GTSNPN and CDR2 SVGIG (reference sequence). Losses at the gene ends were 0 bases for V and 4 bases for J; bases not matched to a gene: 5. The CDR3 covers 15 residues. In nucleotides, the CDR3 is TGTGCCTGGAGTGTGGAGCGGGGTTTCACCGGGGAGCTGTTTTTT. Amino acids: CAWSVERGFTGELFF.

The chain recombines TRBV9 with TRBJ2-3, with 7 bases lining up with TRBD1. Germline values: CDR1 SGDLS, CDR2 YYNGEE. The CDR3 totals 15 residues. J was trimmed by 4 bases and V by 0 bases; bases with no gene match: 5. DNA for the CDR3: TGTGCCAGCAGCGTAGTCGGGACAGTTGCAGATACGCAGTATTTT. It translates to CASSVVGTVADTQYF.

The CDR3 DNA is TGCGCCAGCAGCCCCATTAGCGGACCCTCCTACAATGAGCAGTTCTTC. Its translation is CASSPISGPSYNEQFF. The chain combines TRBV5-1 with TRBJ2-1, with D perhaps matching TRBD2 (6 bases). Trimming shortened V by 4 bases and J by 0 bases, and 14 bases separated the two germline ends. The CDR3 loop spans 16 amino acids. The germline V gene has CDR1 SGHRS and CDR2 YFSETQ.